This TCR beta chain was recorded in a study of blood T cell repertoires in COVID-19. Study at large: COVID-19 samples from acute and convalescent phases originated in the United States, Italy and Spain. T cells, B-cell-depleted T cells, or PBMCs provided the cDNA or gDNA that served as material.

CDR3 length: 15 amino acids. Germline V gene sequence: CDR1 KGHSH, CDR2 LQKENI. V dropped 3 bases and J dropped 5 bases, with 16 bases sitting between them. Per the study methods: Estimated nucleated cell counts came from reference gene primer amplification. Only in-frame clones appear in the TCRdb table, and some are missing; sequencing was by immunoSEQ multiplex PCR. V, J and clone size were drawn from that table, and D and trimming were deduced from the DNA. The profile shows approximately 300,000 clones, over 75% of them singletons. Material for sequencing was peripheral blood. The chain joins TRBV18 to TRBJ1-1, with D maybe TRBD1 (5 bases). The receptor was derived from a woman in her fifties or sixties with active or convalescent COVID-19. The DNA of the CDR3 is TGTGCCAGCTCACCGAATCACCCAGGGAGGACTGAAGCTTTCTTT. Amino acid sequence: CASSPNHPGRTEAFF.